This T cell receptor (beta chain) was identified during a study of blood T cell repertoires in COVID-19. Overall study: Sites across the United States, Italy and Spain contributed samples from acute and convalescent COVID-19.

CDR1 LNHDA and CDR2 SQIVND come from the germline V gene (reference sequence). The CDR3 contains 15 residues. The V and J ends lost 3 bases and 10 bases, in that order; junction bases with no gene match: 9. Source study methods: Nucleated cell number was recorded as an estimate derived from reference gene primer amplification. Assay: immunoSEQ multiplex PCR; the TCRdb copy retains only in-frame clones and omits some. V and J calls plus clone size are reproduced from that table; the DNA served to infer D and trimming. The sample lists fewer than 350,000 clones, approximately 87% seen once, with roughly 12% in the top ten.

The V call is TRBV19, the J call TRBJ2-1, with 10 bases lining up with TRBD1. The sample taken for sequencing was peripheral blood. The clonotype comes from a woman in her twenties or thirties with COVID-19, enrolled during active disease. The CDR3 reads CASSIWGQGMGEQFF. The CDR3 coding sequence is TGTGCCAGTAGTATTTGGGGACAGGGGATGGGGGAGCAGTTCTTC.